The 29 T cell receptor beta chains below come from one sample, sequenced in a study of radiation and T cells in renal cell carcinoma. Using immunoSEQ multiplex PCR, the repertoire was profiled, and TCRdb retains in-frame clones only, with some absent. The table lists approximately 65,000 clones, approximately 80% of them singletons, with 6% to 7% in the top ten. Time point of the sample: blood 4 weeks post-SBRT, at nephrectomy. Treatment specified: 15 Gy SBRT to primary tumor, nephrectomy 4 weeks later. The sequences come from blood, collected from a patient whose treatment included radiotherapy and nephrectomy. These receptors originate from a man between 60 and 70 years old with renal cell carcinoma.

This clone was seen a few times. This chain uses TRBV4-3 with TRBJ2-3; D perhaps matches TRBD1 (6 bases). The germline V gene encodes CDR1 LGHNA and CDR2 YSLEER. V was trimmed by 0 bases and J by 8 bases, leaving 12 bases between them. The CDR3 contains 14 residues. The CDR3 sequence: CASSQDRGRGTQYF. CDR3 nucleotides: TGCGCCAGCAGCCAAGACAGGGGTCGGGGTACGCAGTATTTT.

V and J are TRBV14 and TRBJ1-3; D call uncertain. Trimming shortened V by 0 bases and J by 0 bases, and 3 bases separated the two germline ends. The CDR3 totals 14 residues. Germline lookup yields CDR1 SGHDN and CDR2 FVKESK. The CDR3 reads CASSQDFSGNTIYF. The CDR3 DNA is TGTGCCAGCAGCCAAGATTTCTCTGGAAACACCATATATTTT.

The count of this clone is one. The V call is TRBV2, the J call TRBJ1-1, with 8 bases lining up with TRBD1. Per germline, CDR1 SNHLY and CDR2 FYNNEI. The length of the CDR3 is 13 residues. V dropped 6 bases and J dropped 5; count of bases not matched to a gene: 5. CDR3 sequence (DNA): TGTGCCAGCAGGACAGGGGAGGGGACTGAAGCTTTCTTT. It encodes CASRTGEGTEAFF.

This clone was seen a handful of times. V usage is TRBV25-1 and J usage is TRBJ1-6; 7 positions match TRBD1. This CDR3 has 15 amino acids. Trimming at V came to 2 bases and at J to 7 bases, leaving 5 bases not matched to a gene. Germline CDR1 MGHDK, CDR2 SYGVNS. The CDR3 protein is CASSERTGTNSPLHF. As DNA, the CDR3 is TGTGCCAGCAGTGAAAGGACAGGAACCAATTCACCCCTCCACTTT.

The V and J genes are TRBV18 and TRBJ1-2, with TRBD1 matching 9 bases. V lost 0 bases to trimming and J lost 4 bases; unmatched junction nucleotides: 6. This CDR3 is built from 16 residues. The germline V gene encodes CDR1 KGHSH and CDR2 LQKENI. CDR3 amino acids: CASSPPGTGQSYGYTF. The CDR3 DNA reads as TGTGCCAGCTCACCACCTGGGACAGGGCAATCCTATGGCTACACCTTC.

The V and J genes are TRBV7-9 and TRBJ1-2, with TRBD1 matching over 9 bases. The CDR3 is made up of 17 amino acids. The junction had 11 bases not matched to a gene; V was cut back by 3 bases and J by 3 bases. Germline-derived CDR1 and CDR2 are SEHNR and FQNEAQ (reference sequence). CDR3 amino acids: CASSFPGQGREDYGYTF. In nucleotides, the CDR3 is TGTGCCAGCAGCTTTCCGGGACAGGGTCGGGAGGACTATGGCTACACCTTC.

V is TRBV11-2 and J is TRBJ2-5; 8 bases agree with TRBD1. Germline assignment: CDR1 SGHAT and CDR2 FQNNGV. The CDR3 is 14 residues long. V shed 7 bases, J shed 5 bases, and the junction held 9 bases outside the gene matches. The CDR3 coding sequence is TGTGCCAGCACCACCGGGACAGGTGCCGAGACCCAGTACTTC. Translating gives CASTTGTGAETQYF.

CDR3 in amino acids: CASSPTGSGNTIYF. The DNA of the CDR3 is TGCGCCAGCAGCCCAACAGGATCTGGAAACACCATATATTTT. V is TRBV5-1 and J is TRBJ1-3; TRBD1 might be the D (5 bases). This CDR3 is 14 amino acids long. Germline loops: CDR1 SGHRS, CDR2 YFSETQ. The ends were cut back, 4 bases at V and 1 base at J, with 9 bases in the middle.

The V call is TRBV19, the J call TRBJ2-7; 8 nucleotides line up with TRBD1. The CDR3 spans 17 residues. Germline values: CDR1 LNHDA, CDR2 SQIVND (reference sequence). V trimming: 4 bases; J trimming: 2 bases; junction bases outside the gene matches: 13. The CDR3 DNA follows: TGTGCCAGTAGTAGGAGACAGGGGCTGACTACACCCTACGAGCAGTACTTC. This translates into CASSRRQGLTTPYEQYF.

The chain joins TRBV20-1 to TRBJ1-2; D uncertain. Germline V gene data show CDR1 as DFQATT and CDR2 as SNEGSKA (reference sequence). The CDR3 has 11 residues. The ends were cut back, 6 bases at V and 3 bases at J, with 8 bases in the middle. The CDR3 is CSAPADYGYTF. In DNA form, the CDR3 reads TGCAGTGCCCCGGCGGACTATGGCTACACCTTC.

This chain uses TRBV7-2 with TRBJ1-2; the D gene is possibly TRBD1 (5 bases). CDR3 size: 13 residues. Germline CDR1 and CDR2: SGHTA and FQGNSA. Trimming cost V 3 bases and J 8 bases, with 13 bases left between them. In DNA, the CDR3 is TGTGCCAGCAGCTTGGACAAGCGGCAAGGCTACACCTTC. It translates to CASSLDKRQGYTF.

This clone was seen a few times. The V and J genes are TRBV4-3 and TRBJ2-5, with D perhaps TRBD1 (6 bases). The CDR3 is made up of 15 amino acids. With 0 bases removed from V and 0 bases from J, the gap between germline ends came to 8 bases. Germline-derived CDR1 and CDR2 are LGHNA and YSLEER. CDR3 loop: CASSQDQGYQETQYF. The CDR3 DNA follows: TGCGCCAGCAGCCAAGACCAGGGGTACCAAGAGACCCAGTACTTC.

The chain employs TRBV30 and TRBJ1-6; D remains ambiguous. Per germline, CDR1 GTSNPN and CDR2 SVGIG (reference sequence). The ends were cut back, 3 bases at V and 9 bases at J, with 12 bases in the middle. CDR3 length equals 13 residues. DNA for the CDR3: TGTGCCTGGAGGCCCACTCGGAGTTCACCCCTCCACTTT. It specifies CAWRPTRSSPLHF.

This chain connects TRBV7-8 to TRBJ2-5, with TRBD1 as a possible D gene (5 bases). This CDR3 is built from 16 residues. The germline V gene has CDR1 SGHVS and CDR2 FQNEAQ. The V end lost 5 bases, the J end lost 2 bases, and 18 bases lay between the germline ends. CDR3 region: CASSPERSGYQETQYF. The CDR3 DNA follows: TGTGCCAGCAGCCCCGAGAGGTCAGGGTATCAAGAGACCCAGTACTTC.

The V call is TRBV7-2, the J call TRBJ1-1; 9 positions match TRBD1. After removal of 5 bases from V and 5 bases from J, the junction contained 6 bases not matched to a gene. Germline values: CDR1 SGHTA, CDR2 FQGNSA. The CDR3 extends over 14 amino acids. The CDR3 region has the DNA TGTGCCAGCAGCGATACAGGGGGCCGAACTGAAGCTTTCTTT. It is translated as CASSDTGGRTEAFF.

The DNA for the CDR3 is TGTGCCTCGAAATCCGGGACAGGGAACACCGGGGAGCTGTTTTTT. Amino acid sequence: CASKSGTGNTGELFF. The chain recombines TRBV30 with TRBJ2-2; TRBD1 matches 8 bases. Germline V lookup: CDR1 GTSNPN, CDR2 SVGIG (reference sequence). The CDR3 runs to 15 residues. Trimming took 7 bases from V and 1 from J; bases not matched to a gene: 8.

The rearrangement links TRBV6-4 to TRBJ2-7, with 10 bases aligning to TRBD2. V trimming: 4 bases; J trimming: 0 bases; junction bases outside the gene matches: 9. The CDR3 totals 17 residues. CDR1 and CDR2 from the germline V gene are MRHNA and SNTAGT. CDR3 DNA sequence: TGTGCCAGCAGTGCCGCCAGACTAGCGGGCCTCTCCTACGAGCAGTACGTC. Amino acids: CASSAARLAGLSYEQYV.

The chain joins TRBV13 to TRBJ2-7; tentatively, D is TRBD1 or TRBD2 (5 bases each). Germline lookup yields CDR1 PRHDT and CDR2 FYEKMQ (reference sequence). Trimming stripped 5 bases from V and 2 bases from J, with 13 bases between. The CDR3 totals 14 residues. CDR3 DNA sequence: TGTGCCAGCAGCCCACGGGACGGTACCTACGAGCAGTACTTC. Translation gives CASSPRDGTYEQYF.

The gene calls are TRBV11-1 and TRBJ1-1, with 7 bases aligning to TRBD1. Germline-derived CDR1 and CDR2 are SGHAT and FQDESV (reference sequence). V trimming: 3 bases; J trimming: 6 bases; junction bases outside the gene matches: 10. The CDR3 sequence is 15 residues long. The CDR3 sequence: CASSFHRGSPAEAFF. The CDR3 region has the DNA TGTGCCAGCAGCTTCCACAGGGGAAGTCCCGCTGAAGCTTTCTTT.

This chain uses TRBV7-2 with TRBJ2-3, with TRBD1 identical over 7 bases. This CDR3 region has 16 residues. With V trimmed by 5 bases and J by 0 bases, 8 bases remained unmatched. Germline CDR1 reads SGHTA; CDR2 reads FQGNSA. This CDR3 reads CASSTGAIPSTDTQYF. The CDR3 DNA sequence: TGTGCCAGCAGCACAGGGGCTATTCCTAGCACAGATACGCAGTATTTT.

The V call is TRBV5-6, the J call TRBJ1-5, with 7 positions matching TRBD1. Germline values: CDR1 SGHDT, CDR2 YYEEEE. J gave up 5 bases and V 4 bases, and 9 bases lay outside the gene matches. This CDR3 contains 15 residues. The CDR3 nucleotides are TGTGCCAGCAGCGGCCGGGACAGAGCGGATCAGCCCCAGCATTTT. It translates to CASSGRDRADQPQHF.

The V call is TRBV12-5, the J call TRBJ2-1, with 9 bases fitting TRBD2. This CDR3 is 14 amino acids long. Germline-derived CDR1 and CDR2 are LGHNT and FRNRAP. Unmatched junction bases numbered 1, after V lost 3 bases and J lost 4 bases. CDR3 in DNA: TGTGCTAGTGGTTTTGGACTAGCGTACAATGAGCAGTTCTTC. It is translated as CASGFGLAYNEQFF.

The rearrangement links TRBV5-1 to TRBJ2-5; D tentatively fits TRBD1 or TRBD2 (5 bases each). V lost 0 bases to trimming and J lost 0 bases, with 9 bases between them. The CDR3 length is 15 residues. Per the germline V gene, CDR1 is SGHRS and CDR2 is YFSETQ. CDR3 bases: TGCGCCAGCAGCTTGGCGGGACGGAACCAAGAGACCCAGTACTTC. As protein: CASSLAGRNQETQYF. Based on the CDR3 plus reference TRBV5-1 and TRBJ2-5, the full variable domain is KAGVTQTPRYLIKTRGQQVTLSCSPISGHRSVSWYQQTPGQGLQFLFEYFSETQRNKGNFPGRFSGRQFSNSRSEMNVSTLELGDSALYLCASSLAGRNQETQYFGPGTRLLVL.

The V gene is TRBV28, the J gene TRBJ2-7, with D hard to call. Germline V gene sequence: CDR1 MDHEN, CDR2 SYDVKM. Trimming took off 3 bases at V and 4 bases at J, with 19 bases between the two ends. This CDR3 contains 16 residues. This CDR3 reads CASSLGRQNQPYEQYV. Here the CDR3 DNA reads TGTGCCAGCAGTTTGGGTAGGCAGAACCAACCGTACGAGCAGTACGTC.

The chain carries TRBV11-2 and TRBJ2-7; D may be TRBD1 (6 bases). In germline, CDR1 is SGHAT, CDR2 FQNNGV. Between the trimmed V and J ends, which lost 3 bases and 6 bases, there was a span of 12 bases. This CDR3 region has 13 residues. The CDR3 DNA reads TGTGCCAGCAGCTTTGGGACATCAGCCGAGCAGTACTTC. Residues: CASSFGTSAEQYF. The full variable domain, rest sourced from reference TRBV11-2 and TRBJ2-7, is EAGVAQSPRYKIIEKRQSVAFWCNPISGHATLYWYQQILGQGPKLLIQFQNNGVVDDSQLPKDRFSAERLKGVDSTLKIQPAKLEDSAVYLCASSFGTSAEQYFGPGTRLTVT.

The chain couples TRBV15 to TRBJ1-2; 7 positions agree with TRBD1. This CDR3 spans 13 amino acids. Germline values: CDR1 LNHNV, CDR2 YYDKDF (reference sequence). After removal of 0 bases from V and 7 bases from J, the junction contained 2 bases not matched to a gene. Here the CDR3 DNA reads TGTGCCACCAGCAGAGACAGGGGGACTGGCTACACCTTC. Protein: CATSRDRGTGYTF.

The J gene is TRBJ1-3, the V gene TRBV30; a weak D match, TRBD1 (5 bases). Trimming removed 2 bases from V and 8 bases from J, with 19 bases in between. Germline-derived CDR1 and CDR2 are GTSNPN and SVGIG (reference sequence). The CDR3 consists of 15 residues. CDR3 protein: CAWSPMGRSGDTIYF. Written as DNA, the CDR3 is TGTGCCTGGAGTCCAATGGGGCGATCGGGTGACACCATATATTTT.

This chain uses TRBV29-1 with TRBJ2-5, with D tentatively TRBD1 (5 bases). Germline V gene sequence: CDR1 SQVTM, CDR2 ANQGSEA. CDR3 length equals 14 residues. V lost 4 bases, J lost 0 bases, and 12 bases lay in between. This chain's CDR3 is CSVGQTAYQETQYF. In DNA form, the CDR3 reads TGCAGCGTTGGACAGACCGCGTACCAAGAGACCCAGTACTTC.

The gene calls are TRBV14 and TRBJ2-1, with 10 bases aligning to TRBD2. Losses at the gene ends were 0 bases for V and 6 bases for J; bases not matched to a gene: 5. Germline V gene data show CDR1 as SGHDN and CDR2 as FVKESK. This CDR3 spans 16 amino acids. Written as DNA, the CDR3 is TGTGCCAGCAGCCAAGACGAAGCGGGAGGGGTCAATGAGCAGTTCTTC. This codes for CASSQDEAGGVNEQFF.